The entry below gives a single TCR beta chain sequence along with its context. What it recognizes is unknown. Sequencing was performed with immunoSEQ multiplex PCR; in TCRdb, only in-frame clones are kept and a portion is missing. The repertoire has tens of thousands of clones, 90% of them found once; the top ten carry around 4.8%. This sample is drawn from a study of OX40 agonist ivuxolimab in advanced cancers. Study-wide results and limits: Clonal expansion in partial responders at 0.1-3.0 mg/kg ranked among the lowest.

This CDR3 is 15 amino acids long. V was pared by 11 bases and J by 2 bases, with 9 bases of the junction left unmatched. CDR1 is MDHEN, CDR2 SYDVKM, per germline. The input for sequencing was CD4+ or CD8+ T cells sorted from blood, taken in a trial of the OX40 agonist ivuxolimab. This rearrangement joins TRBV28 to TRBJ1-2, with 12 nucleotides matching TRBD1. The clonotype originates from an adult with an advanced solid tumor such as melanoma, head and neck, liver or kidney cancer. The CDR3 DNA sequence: TGTGCCGCGGGGGGACAGGGGGCTCCAAACTATGGCTACACCTTC. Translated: CAAGGQGAPNYGYTF.